This TCR beta chain appears in the sequencing data of a study of human T cells and chemical hapten exposure. TCRdb reprocessed the RACE reads via MiXCR and lists one record per CDR3 protein. The sample has some 51,000 distinct CDR3 sequences; 9.4% are singletons. Regarding the study as a whole: Significantly more large CDR3 similarity clusters were formed by expanded TCRs than by controls.

Losses at the gene ends were 7 bases for V and 8 bases for J; bases not matched to a gene: 8. The CDR3 is 14 amino acids. From germline, CDR1 is MGHRA and CDR2 YSYEKL. This clonotype was counted many times. What it recognizes is unknown. Specified time point: pre-sensitization, week 0. Documented treatment: therapeutic diphenylcyclopropenone sensitization with weekly scalp DPC. Whole blood that had not been fractionated was the source of extracted total RNA. The source is a woman aged 40 to 50 with alopecia areata. Some clones in this sample may be carry-over from other donors' samples. J is TRBJ1-4 and V is TRBV4-1; 9 nucleotides agree with TRBD1. The source was whole blood, collected in connection with sensitization to the hapten diphenylcyclopropenone (DPC). The CDR3 DNA follows: TGCGCCAGCAACCACGGGACAGGGCACGAAAAACTGTTTTTT. It codes for CASNHGTGHEKLFF.